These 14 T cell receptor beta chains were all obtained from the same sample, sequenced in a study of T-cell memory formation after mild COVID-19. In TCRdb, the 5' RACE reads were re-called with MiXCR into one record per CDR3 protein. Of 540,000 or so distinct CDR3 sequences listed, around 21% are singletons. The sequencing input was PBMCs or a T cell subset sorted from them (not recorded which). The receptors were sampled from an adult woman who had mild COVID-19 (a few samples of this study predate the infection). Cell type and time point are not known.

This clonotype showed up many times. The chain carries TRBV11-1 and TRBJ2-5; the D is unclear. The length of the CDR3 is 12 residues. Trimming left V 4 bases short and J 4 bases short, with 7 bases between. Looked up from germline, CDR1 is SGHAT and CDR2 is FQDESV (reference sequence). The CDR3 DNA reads TGTGCCAGCAGCTCCCGACGAGAGACCCAGTACTTC. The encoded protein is CASSSRRETQYF.

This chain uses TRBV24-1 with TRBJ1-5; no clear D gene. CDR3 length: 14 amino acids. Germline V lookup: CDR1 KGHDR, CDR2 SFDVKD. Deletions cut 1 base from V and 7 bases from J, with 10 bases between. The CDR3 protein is CATSDLGSYQPQHF. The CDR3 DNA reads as TGTGCCACCAGTGATTTAGGGAGTTACCAGCCCCAGCATTTT.

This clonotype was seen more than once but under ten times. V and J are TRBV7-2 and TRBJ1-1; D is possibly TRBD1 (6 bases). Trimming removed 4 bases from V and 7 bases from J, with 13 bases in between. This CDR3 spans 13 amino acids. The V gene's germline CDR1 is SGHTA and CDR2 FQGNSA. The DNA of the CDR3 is TGTGCCAGCAGCTCAGGCAGGGGAGATGAAGCTTTCTTT. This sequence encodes CASSSGRGDEAFF.

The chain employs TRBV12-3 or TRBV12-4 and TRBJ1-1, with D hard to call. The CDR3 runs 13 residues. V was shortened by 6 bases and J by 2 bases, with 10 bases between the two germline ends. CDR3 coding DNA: TGTGCCAGCAGACTGGGATTTAACACTGAAGCTTTCTTT. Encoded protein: CASRLGFNTEAFF.

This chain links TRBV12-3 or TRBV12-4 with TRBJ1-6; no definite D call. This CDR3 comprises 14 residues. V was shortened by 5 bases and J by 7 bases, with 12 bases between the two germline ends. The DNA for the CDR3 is TGTGCCAGCAGTGTTACAGTGGCGAATTCACCCCTCCACTTT. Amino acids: CASSVTVANSPLHF.

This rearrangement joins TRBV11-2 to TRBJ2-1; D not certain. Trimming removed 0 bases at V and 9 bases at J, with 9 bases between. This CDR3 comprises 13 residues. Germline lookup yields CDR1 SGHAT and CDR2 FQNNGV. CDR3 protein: CASSLDLAGEQFF. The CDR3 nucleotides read TGTGCCAGCAGCTTAGATTTGGCTGGTGAGCAGTTCTTC. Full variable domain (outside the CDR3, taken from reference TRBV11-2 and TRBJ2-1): EAGVAQSPRYKIIEKRQSVAFWCNPISGHATLYWYQQILGQGPKLLIQFQNNGVVDDSQLPKDRFSAERLKGVDSTLKIQPAKLEDSAVYLCASSLDLAGEQFFGPGTRLTVL.

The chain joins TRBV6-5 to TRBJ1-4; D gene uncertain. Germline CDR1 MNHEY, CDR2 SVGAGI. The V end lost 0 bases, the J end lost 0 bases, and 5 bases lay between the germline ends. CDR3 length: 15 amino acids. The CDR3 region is CASSYSSATNEKLFF. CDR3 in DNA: TGTGCCAGCAGTTACTCATCTGCAACTAATGAAAAACTGTTTTTT.

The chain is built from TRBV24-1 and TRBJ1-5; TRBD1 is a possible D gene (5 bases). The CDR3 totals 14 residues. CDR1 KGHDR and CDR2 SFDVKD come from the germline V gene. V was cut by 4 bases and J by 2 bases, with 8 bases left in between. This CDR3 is CATSDLGGNQPQHF. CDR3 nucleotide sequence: TGTGCCACCAGTGACCTAGGGGGCAATCAGCCCCAGCATTTT.

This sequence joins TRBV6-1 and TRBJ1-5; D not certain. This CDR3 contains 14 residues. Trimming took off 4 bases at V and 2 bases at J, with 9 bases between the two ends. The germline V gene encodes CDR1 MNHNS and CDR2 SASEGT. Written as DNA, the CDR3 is TGTGCCAGCAGTGTATTGGGCGGCAATCAGCCCCAGCATTTT. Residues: CASSVLGGNQPQHF.

The CDR3 nucleotides read TGTGCCAGCACGGGACAGGGGGCGCCTGGAAACACCATATATTTT. Protein product: CASTGQGAPGNTIYF. V usage is TRBV5-5 and J usage is TRBJ1-3; 12 positions agree with TRBD1. In germline, CDR1 is SGHKS, CDR2 YYEKEE (reference sequence). V lost 6 bases, J lost 2 bases, and 3 bases stayed unmatched. This CDR3 has 15 amino acids.

CDR3 bases: TGTGCCAGCGCAGGGAGGGAGAACACCGGGGAGCTGTTTTTT. Protein product: CASAGRENTGELFF. V and J are TRBV9 and TRBJ2-2; 7 nucleotides agree with TRBD2. Germline lookup yields CDR1 SGDLS and CDR2 YYNGEE. The CDR3 totals 14 residues. The V segment lost 7 bases and the J segment 1 base; nucleotides outside the gene matches: 4.

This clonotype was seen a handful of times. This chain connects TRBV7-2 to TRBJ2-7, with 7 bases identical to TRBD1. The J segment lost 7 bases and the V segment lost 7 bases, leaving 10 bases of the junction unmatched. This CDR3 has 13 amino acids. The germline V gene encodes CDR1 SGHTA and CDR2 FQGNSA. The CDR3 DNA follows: TGTGCCAGCACCCTATTGACAGGGATGGAGCAGTACTTC. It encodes CASTLLTGMEQYF.

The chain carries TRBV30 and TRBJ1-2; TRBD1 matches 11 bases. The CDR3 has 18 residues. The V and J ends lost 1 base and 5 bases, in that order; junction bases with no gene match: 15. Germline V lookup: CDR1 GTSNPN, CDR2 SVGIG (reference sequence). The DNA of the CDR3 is TGTGCCTGGAGTGCCCCTCAGGACAGGGGGCTCTTTCGGTATGGCTACACCTTC. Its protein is CAWSAPQDRGLFRYGYTF.

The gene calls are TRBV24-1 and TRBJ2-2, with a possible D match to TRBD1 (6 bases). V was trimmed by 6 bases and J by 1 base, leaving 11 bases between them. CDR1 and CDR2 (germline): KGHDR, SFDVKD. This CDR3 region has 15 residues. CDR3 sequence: CATSKGTLNTGELFF. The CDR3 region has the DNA TGTGCCACCAGTAAGGGGACACTGAACACCGGGGAGCTGTTTTTT.